Shown below are 19 T cell receptor beta chains from a single sample sequenced in a study of blood T cells in healthy people across ages. A second PCR of about 7 to 12 cycles used a sample-barcoded 5' primer and a J-beta primer mix. TCRdb analysed the 5' RACE reads with MiXCR anew, one entry per CDR3 protein. The table shows 600,000 or so distinct CDR3 sequences, with under 30% occurring only once. Sequenced sample: blood. The receptors were sampled from a woman of 80 years or more in good health.

The chain joins TRBV20-1 to TRBJ1-2; D is uncertain. Germline CDR1 and CDR2: DFQATT and SNEGSKA (reference sequence). This CDR3 is built from 9 residues. V was trimmed by 5 bases and J by 5 bases, leaving 3 bases between them. CDR3 sequence reads: CSAGYGYTF. CDR3 bases: TGCAGTGCTGGTTATGGCTACACCTTC.

Details on this clonotype: A much larger clone differs by one base, so this may be a read error. V is TRBV20-1 and J is TRBJ1-5, with D unclear. The CDR3 loop spans 16 amino acids. Germline assignment: CDR1 DFQATT and CDR2 SNEGSKA (reference sequence). The CDR3 here is CSARRWRDDSNQPRHF. The CDR3 DNA sequence: TGCAGTGCCAGACGATGGAGGGATGATAGCAATCAGCCCCGGCATTTT.

A few counts support this clonotype. The junction departs from the called germline gene at one end, perhaps through a read error. The chain uses TRBV27 and TRBJ1-2, with TRBD1 matching over 9 bases. The CDR3 has 15 residues. Germline CDR1 and CDR2: MNHEY and SMNVEV (reference sequence). Here the CDR3 reads CAGSPRTGEGYGYTF. Here the CDR3 DNA reads TGTGCCGGCAGTCCTCGGACAGGGGAAGGCTATGGCTACACCTTC.

This clonotype was counted ten times or more. V gene TRBV10-3 combines with J gene TRBJ2-7, with D maybe TRBD1 (6 bases). Trimming removed 5 bases from V and 5 bases from J, with 13 bases in between. The V gene's germline CDR1 is ENHRY and CDR2 SYGVKD. This CDR3 contains 13 residues. CDR3 protein: CAISPTGLDEQYF. Written as DNA, the CDR3 is TGTGCCATCAGTCCCACAGGGTTGGACGAGCAGTACTTC.

This rearrangement joins TRBV27 to TRBJ1-1; D unresolved. V was pared by 3 bases and J by 3 bases, with 14 bases between. This CDR3 region has 15 residues. Germline-derived CDR1 and CDR2 are MNHEY and SMNVEV (reference sequence). The CDR3 sequence: CASSLGGYVDTEAFF. The CDR3 bases are TGTGCCAGCAGTTTGGGAGGGTACGTGGACACTGAAGCTTTCTTT.

This sequence joins TRBV7-2 and TRBJ1-2; D not certain. This CDR3 has 14 amino acids. From germline, CDR1 is SGHTA and CDR2 FQGNSA. V was pared by 2 bases and J by 6 bases, with 13 bases between. Here the CDR3 DNA reads TGTGCCAGCAGCTTAATGGCCTTTAAGGATGGCTACACCTTC. Protein product: CASSLMAFKDGYTF. The whole variable domain, remainder taken from reference TRBV7-2 and TRBJ1-2, is GAGVSQSPSNKVTEKGKDVELRCDPISGHTALYWYRQSLGQGLEFLIYFQGNSAPDKSGLPSDRFSAERTGGSVSTLTIQRTQQEDSAVYLCASSLMAFKDGYTFGSGTRLTVV.

The CDR3 spells CASNPKGNQPQHF. CDR3 sequence (DNA): TGTGCCAGCAACCCCAAAGGGAATCAGCCCCAGCATTTT. This chain connects TRBV12-3 or TRBV12-4 to TRBJ1-5; D call uncertain. The CDR3 contains 13 residues. V lost 7 bases to trimming and J lost 4 bases, with 11 bases between them.

Notes on this clonotype: A much larger clone lies a single base off, so this may be a read error. The J gene is TRBJ2-1, the V gene TRBV20-1, with 15 positions matching TRBD2. Per germline, CDR1 DFQATT and CDR2 SNEGSKA (reference sequence). V shed 8 bases, J shed 9 bases, and the junction held 11 bases outside the gene matches. CDR3 size: 15 residues. CDR3 coding DNA: TGCAGTACAGATAGGACTAGCGGGGGGGACGGTGAGCAGTTCTTC. Protein sequence: CSTDRTSGGDGEQFF.

Concerning this clonotype itself: One base away lies a much larger clone, so this may be a sequencing read error. The chain is built from TRBV28 and TRBJ2-7, with 7 bases lining up with TRBD1. Germline V gene lookup returns CDR1 MDHEN and CDR2 SYDVKM. This CDR3 has 13 residues. V lost 7 bases, J lost 1 base, and 4 bases stayed unmatched. The CDR3 is CASKIQGSYEQYF. The CDR3 DNA is TGTGCCAGCAAGATACAGGGGTCCTACGAGCAGTACTTC.

Comment on this clonotype: A much larger clone sits a single nucleotide away, making a read error possible. The rearrangement links TRBV7-9 to TRBJ1-2, with TRBD1 identical over 8 bases. This CDR3 has 15 residues. Germline-derived CDR1 and CDR2 are SEHNR and FQNEAQ (reference sequence). Here the CDR3 reads CTSSLTPGGARGYTF. The CDR3 coding sequence is TGTACCAGCAGCTTAACCCCAGGGGGCGCGCGGGGCTACACCTTC.

This clonotype was observed at least ten times. J is TRBJ1-3 and V is TRBV6-6; tentatively, D is TRBD1 (5 bases). Trimming shortened V by 0 bases and J by 6 bases, and 18 bases separated the two germline ends. This CDR3 has 17 amino acids. The germline gives CDR1 MNHNY, CDR2 SVGAGI (reference sequence). CDR3 protein: CASSYSNRITRVNTIYF. The CDR3 nucleotides are TGTGCCAGCAGTTACTCGAACAGGATCACAAGAGTAAACACCATATATTTT.

V gene TRBV29-1 combines with J gene TRBJ2-7; unclear D gene. The CDR3 has 11 residues. The germline gives CDR1 SQVTM, CDR2 ANQGSEA. Trimming removed 6 bases at V and 3 bases at J, with 9 bases between. The CDR3, as DNA: TGCAGCGTCAGGAGAGACTACGAGCAGTACTTC. Its translation: CSVRRDYEQYF.

The J gene is TRBJ2-5, the V gene TRBV7-9, with a possible D match to TRBD2 (5 bases). Germline loops: CDR1 SEHNR, CDR2 FQNEAQ (reference sequence). This CDR3 has 12 residues. V was cut by 10 bases and J by 7 bases, with 16 bases left in between. Here the CDR3 reads CATVVMAGTQYF. CDR3 coding DNA: TGTGCCACCGTGGTGATGGCGGGGACCCAGTACTTC.

This clonotype has just one count. A read error may account for a junction end that differs from germline. DNA of the CDR3: TGTGCCAGCGGCGTAGACCCCCCGGGACAGACTTCCAATGAGCAGTACTTC. Its protein product is CASGVDPPGQTSNEQYF. The chain employs TRBV9 and TRBJ2-5; 7 positions agree with TRBD1. Germline lookup yields CDR1 SGDLS and CDR2 YYNGEE. The CDR3 is 17 amino acids.

To note about this clonotype: A much more abundant neighbour one base away suggests this may be a read error. The chain links TRBV11-2 to TRBJ2-1; 12 bases are shared with TRBD2. The CDR3 contains 16 residues. Trimming took 4 bases from V and 5 from J; bases not matched to a gene: 6. Germline V CDR1 and CDR2: SGHAT, FQNNGV. Here the CDR3 DNA reads TGTGCCAGCAGCTCCTCAGGACTAGCGGGAAACAATGAGCAGTTCTTC. Amino acid sequence: CASSSSGLAGNNEQFF.

This clonotype was detected only a few times. This sequence joins TRBV7-2 and TRBJ2-2; D may be TRBD1 (5 bases). Trimming stripped 5 bases from V and 2 bases from J, with 12 bases between. This CDR3 region has 15 residues. CDR1 is SGHTA, CDR2 FQGNSA, per germline. The CDR3 region has the DNA TGTGCCAGCAGCCGGTATGGACACAACACCGGGGAGCTGTTTTTT. This encodes CASSRYGHNTGELFF.

V and J are TRBV3-1 and TRBJ1-1; D unclear. Trimming stripped 1 base from V and 4 bases from J, with 13 bases between. This CDR3 is built from 15 residues. In germline, CDR1 is LGHDT, CDR2 YNNKEL (reference sequence). The CDR3 DNA reads TGTGCCAGCAGCCAAGGGGTGAGGGTTGGCACTGAAGCTTTCTTT. Its protein is CASSQGVRVGTEAFF.

This clonotype was observed a handful of times. The junction differs from germline at one of its ends, possibly a read error. This sequence joins TRBV9 and TRBJ1-1; D gene unclear. The germline CDR1 and CDR2 sequences are SGDLS and YYNGEE. This CDR3 has 14 residues. The CDR3 sequence is CASSSRADYTGAFF. In DNA form, the CDR3 reads TGTGCCAGCAGCTCCCGTGCGGACTACACTGGAGCTTTCTTT. Full variable domain (remainder filled in from reference TRBV9 and TRBJ1-1): DSGVTQTPKHLITATGQRVTLRCSPRSGDLSVYWYQQSLDQGLQFLIQYYNGEERAKGNILERFSAQQFPDLHSELNLSSLELGDSALYFCASSSRADYTGAFFGQGTRLTVV.

This clonotype was seen many times. This chain connects TRBV4-3 to TRBJ2-4; D may match TRBD1 or TRBD2 (5 bases each). The germline V gene has CDR1 LGHNA and CDR2 YSLEER. The CDR3 is 14 residues long. V was shortened by 6 bases and J by 9 bases, with 18 bases between the two germline ends. The CDR3 DNA is TGCGCCAGCAGTCAGACTGTGGGGCGGGCCATTCAGTACTTC. Its translation is CASSQTVGRAIQYF.